This entry is about one T cell receptor beta chain. No antigen is known for it. The protocol was immunoSEQ multiplex PCR, while the TCRdb copy is restricted to in-frame clones and leaves out a portion. The repertoire includes roughly 80,000 clones, over 75% of them detected once, and 0.32% sits in the top ten. The data originate from a study of OX40 agonist ivuxolimab in advanced cancers. About the study: The dose-escalation group included hepatocellular carcinoma, melanoma, renal cell carcinoma and head and neck cancer.

General study points: Blood T cells, both CD4+ and CD8+, expanded clonally by week 6 at 0.1 to 3.0 mg/kg.

Trimming left V 2 bases short and J 4 bases short, with 19 bases between. This CDR3 region has 17 residues. Germline V gene data show CDR1 as MNHNS and CDR2 as SASEGT. The chain combines TRBV6-1 with TRBJ2-3; unclear D gene. Sequences were derived from CD4+ or CD8+ T cells sorted from blood, sampled in a trial of the OX40 agonist ivuxolimab. The clonotype comes from an adult with an advanced solid tumor such as melanoma, head and neck, liver or kidney cancer. CDR3 nucleotide sequence: TGTGCCAGCAGTGAATGGTATGAGCGCCCCCGGGCAGATACGCAGTATTTT. This gives the protein CASSEWYERPRADTQYF.